The TCR beta chain under discussion was sequenced for a study of CD8+ T cells in alopecia areata. Regarding treatment: oral pan-JAK inhibitor, 5-10 mg twice daily. In this sample, this clone turned up a few times. TCR sequencing used cDNA made by reverse transcription of extracted RNA. TCRdb's copy holds only in-frame clones and misses some; the assay was immunoSEQ multiplex PCR. The data contain more than 100,000 clones, 50% to 55% of them singletons. The sample in question was CD4+ T cells sorted from blood, obtained at week 4, from a patient treated with tofacitinib. The clonotype was recovered from a human donor with alopecia areata.

The CDR3 protein is CASSQEIGRWASGRSGHYEQYF. The CDR3 DNA is TGCGCCAGCAGCCAAGAAATTGGGCGTTGGGCTAGCGGGAGGTCGGGGCACTACGAGCAGTACTTC. This sequence joins TRBV4-1 and TRBJ2-7, with TRBD2 matching over 11 bases. CDR1 and CDR2 (germline): MGHRA, YSYEKL. Trimming at V came to 0 bases and at J to 3 bases, leaving 22 bases not matched to a gene. The CDR3 has 22 residues.